The entry below gives a single T cell receptor (beta chain) sequence along with its context. Its antigen is unidentified. Researchers sorted approximately 290,000 cells of each CD8+ T cell subset in triplicate. This specimen comes from a study of CXCR3-negative and CXCR3-positive naive CD8 T cells. For the study at large: Per library, roughly 1.6 +/- 0.3 million reads; roughly 150 million TRB reads overall. Study observations and caveats: Memory CD8+ cells had much lower diversity, and both naive subsets had comparably high diversity. Both naive subsets, CXCR3-negative and CXCR3-positive, displayed similar TRBV-TRBJ usage, unlike memory cells.

cDNA libraries for TRB were generated by 5' RACE incorporating UMI labels. TCRdb reprocessed the 5' RACE reads, with one entry per CDR3 protein and no DNA. The sample table sets out about 43,000 distinct CDR3 sequences. The CDR3 is 15 amino acids. Germline V gene sequence: CDR1 SGHDT, CDR2 YYEEEE. This clonotype was sampled from a human donor in good health. Some clones in this sample may be carry-over from other donors' samples. The chain uses TRBV5-6 and TRBJ2-1; with no DNA, the TCRdb D assignment of TRBD2 cannot be verified. Sequencing was performed on memory CD8+ T cells from blood. CDR3 sequence: CASSLVGTSINEQFF.